Below are 5 T cell receptor beta chains sequenced from a single sample in a study of T-cell reconstitution after alpha-beta-depleted transplantation in children. Using unique molecular identifiers, the investigators prepared the TCRbeta library. Each CDR3 protein gets one entry after TCRdb re-called the PCR reads with MiXCR. Of fewer than 500,000 distinct CDR3 sequences in the sample, around two fifths are singletons; the top ten hold under 35%. The source was PBMCs, collected before TCRalphabeta/CD19-depleted stem cell transplant. Receptors were obtained from a girl aged 2-10 years with aplastic anemia, due to receive a stem cell transplant.

The rearrangement joins TRBV6-1 to TRBJ2-7, with 9 bases identical to TRBD2. In germline, CDR1 is MNHNS, CDR2 SASEGT. This CDR3 is built from 14 residues. V shed 4 bases, J shed 6 bases, and the junction held 7 bases outside the gene matches. In DNA, the CDR3 is TGTGCCAGCAGTGGTAGCGGGAGTGTGCGCGAGCAGTACTTC. Protein sequence: CASSGSGSVREQYF.

The chain joins TRBV20-1 to TRBJ2-1, with 8 bases identical to TRBD2. This CDR3 has 14 residues. Trimming cost V 4 bases and J 6 bases; bases outside gene matches: 8. CDR1 and CDR2 (germline): DFQATT, SNEGSKA (reference sequence). The CDR3 here is CSAKTGLGLNEQFF. CDR3 nucleotide sequence: TGCAGTGCTAAGACGGGACTAGGGCTCAATGAGCAGTTCTTC.

This chain uses TRBV12-3 or TRBV12-4 with TRBJ1-3, with unresolved D. V was trimmed by 5 bases and J by 2 bases, leaving 13 bases between them. This CDR3 is 15 amino acids long. CDR3 region: CASSLGWEPGNTIYF. DNA for the CDR3: TGTGCCAGCAGTCTTGGGTGGGAGCCTGGAAACACCATATATTTT.

The CDR3 DNA reads as TGCAGTGCTAGAGATTGGGGTGCGGGGGATGACTATGGCTACACCTTC. Protein: CSARDWGAGDDYGYTF. The rearrangement uses TRBV20-1 and TRBJ1-2; TRBD1 is a possible D gene (5 bases). The V gene lost 0 bases and the J gene lost 3 bases, with 17 bases spanning the gap. The CDR3 totals 16 residues. The germline CDR1 and CDR2 sequences are DFQATT and SNEGSKA (reference sequence).

V is TRBV28 and J is TRBJ2-7; D possibly corresponds to TRBD1 (6 bases). V was shortened by 5 bases and J by 0 bases, with 14 bases between the two germline ends. CDR1 is MDHEN, CDR2 SYDVKM, per germline. CDR3 length equals 15 residues. CDR3 loop: CASSDTGWSSYEQYF. The CDR3 nucleotides are TGTGCCAGCAGTGATACAGGGTGGAGCTCCTACGAGCAGTACTTC.